Included here is one T cell receptor (beta chain) sequence, with context. The data derive from a study of blood T cell repertoires in COVID-19. Whole-study context: Samples of COVID-19 (acute and convalescent) were obtained from the United States, Italy and Spain. PBMCs, B-cell-depleted T cells, or T cells provided the cDNA or gDNA that made up the material.

The V gene lost 3 bases and the J gene lost 4 bases, with 9 bases spanning the gap. There are 13 residues in the CDR3. Germline V gene sequence: CDR1 SGHAT, CDR2 FQNNGV. This table comes from immunoSEQ multiplex PCR, and its TCRdb copy is limited to in-frame clones, with some not included. This sample has roughly 69,000 clones, with 80% to 90% found just once. This clonotype originated in a man in his fifties or sixties with active COVID-19. The chain employs TRBV11-2 and TRBJ1-2; D not certain. The source material was peripheral blood. CDR3 DNA: TGTGCCAGCAGCTTCGAATCCAGCTATGGCTACACCTTC. Translating it yields CASSFESSYGYTF. The variable domain in full, with the rest retrieved from reference TRBV11-2 and TRBJ1-2, is EAGVAQSPRYKIIEKRQSVAFWCNPISGHATLYWYQQILGQGPKLLIQFQNNGVVDDSQLPKDRFSAERLKGVDSTLKIQPAKLEDSAVYLCASSFESSYGYTFGSGTRLTVV.